This T cell receptor beta chain is from a study of T cell repertoires in cytomegalovirus infection. Study as a whole: Newly reported HLA-C-restricted and thoroughly characterized HLA-B-restricted CMV epitopes were employed. From public TCR beta signatures came an indication of both CMV infection and matching HLA type. Study results and limitations: Across the ex vivo response, the dominant clonotypes were HLA-C-restricted CMV-specific TCR beta clonotypes. Using cumulative public TCR beta family frequency, the authors identified those who carried CMV together with the relevant HLA.

CDR1 is SGHTA, CDR2 FQGTGA, per germline. CDR3 length equals 16 residues. The V end was cut by 5 bases, the J end by 0 bases, with 14 bases between. For this clonotype: Its antigen remains unknown.

TCRdb recomputed calls from the reads with MiXCR, one row per CDR3 protein. The data contain 300,000 to 400,000 distinct CDR3 sequences, 29% of them singletons. Sequencing was performed on cultured PBMCs, taken from culture after CMV antigen stimulation. The chain recombines TRBV7-3 with TRBJ2-1, with a weak D call TRBD2 (5 bases). This sequence was found in a human donor in good health (CMV status not recorded). Some clones in this sample may be carry-over from other donors' samples. This CDR3 reads CASSPYTGNSYNEQFF. The CDR3 coding sequence is TGTGCCAGCAGCCCCTACACGGGGAACTCCTACAATGAGCAGTTCTTC.